This T cell receptor (beta chain) emerged from a study of shared clonotypes between healthy human individuals. Clones were read by immunoSEQ multiplex PCR, and TCRdb kept only the in-frame ones, dropping some. Of millions of clones listed, roughly 92% are singletons. The germline gives CDR1 MNHNS, CDR2 SASEGT. The CDR3 is made up of 17 amino acids. Trimming stripped 4 bases from V and 10 bases from J, with 23 bases between. Sequencing input: naive CD4+ T cells sorted from blood. Subset described: CD45RA+ positively selected. This clonotype originated in a man aged 18 to 30 in good health. V gene TRBV6-1 combines with J gene TRBJ1-6, with D perhaps TRBD1 (5 bases). CDR3 residues: CASSAHVGWGEGSPLHF. In DNA, the CDR3 is TGTGCCAGCAGTGCCCATGTGGGTTGGGGGGAAGGATCACCCCTCCACTTT.